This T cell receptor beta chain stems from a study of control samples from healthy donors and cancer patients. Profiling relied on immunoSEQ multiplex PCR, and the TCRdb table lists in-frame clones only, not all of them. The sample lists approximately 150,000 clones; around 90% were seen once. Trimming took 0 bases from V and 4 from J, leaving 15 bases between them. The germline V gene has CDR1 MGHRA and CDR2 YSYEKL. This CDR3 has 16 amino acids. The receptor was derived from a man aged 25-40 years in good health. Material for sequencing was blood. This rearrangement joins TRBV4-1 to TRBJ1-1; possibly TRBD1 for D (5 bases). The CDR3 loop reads CASSQDRAGRRTEAFF. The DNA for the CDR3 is TGCGCCAGCAGCCAAGATAGGGCAGGGAGGCGCACTGAAGCTTTCTTT.